The rows below give T cell receptor beta chains drawn from one sample of a study of identical twins. TCRdb fed the 5' RACE reads into MiXCR, producing one record per CDR3 protein. This table has approximately 700,000 distinct CDR3 sequences, approximately 6% appearing once. Input material: naive T cells sorted from blood. Every receptor here comes from a man between 18 and 35 years old in good health. Both conserved end residues are part of each CDR3. D genes are given only for firm matches. Some rows mark clone size as missing; the rest say once, few, many or name a class of expanded clone.

>TRBJ2-1|NA|18|TRBD2|TRBV11-1
TGTGCCAGCAGCTTAGTGGGACTAGCGGGGTACTCCTACAATGAGCAGTTCTTC
CASSLVGLAGYSYNEQFF
>TRBJ2-1|many|15|NA|TRBV7-2
TGTGCCAGCACCGTACAGGGTCGGTCCTACAATGAGCAGTTCTTC
CASTVQGRSYNEQFF
>TRBJ2-3|many|15|TRBD1|TRBV20-1
TGCAGTGCGACCGGGACAGGGGACCTCACAGATACGCAGTATTTT
CSATGTGDLTDTQYF
>TRBJ2-2|NA|15|NA|TRBV19
TGTGCCAGTAGTAAGCAGGGAGGCCGGACCGGGGAGCTGTTTTTT
CASSKQGGRTGELFF
>TRBJ2-1|few|14|NA|TRBV20-1
TGCAGTGCTAGAGATAAAGTGAGTGGGGATGAGCAGTTCTTC
CSARDKVSGDEQFF
>TRBJ2-2|many|14|NA|TRBV4-2
TGTGCCAGCAGCCAAGCCCCGAACACCGGGGAGCTGTTTTTT
CASSQAPNTGELFF
>TRBJ1-2|NA|11|NA|TRBV19
TGTGCCACCAACTTTAACTATGGCTACACCTTC
CATNFNYGYTF
>TRBJ2-3|few|14|NA|TRBV5-5
TGTGCCAGCAGCTTGGACGTATTCACAGATACGCAGTATTTT
CASSLDVFTDTQYF
>TRBJ2-5|NA|11|NA|TRBV20-1
TGCAGTGCTGCGGGACTGGAGACCCAGTACTTC
CSAAGLETQYF
>TRBJ2-1|many|14|TRBD2|TRBV20-1
TGCAGTGCTACCCAAACTAGCGGGAAGACTAAGCAGTTCTTC
CSATQTSGKTKQFF
>TRBJ2-5|few|14|NA|TRBV7-9
TGTGCCAGCGCCTTAGGCGGGCCCCAAGAGACCCAGTACTTC
CASALGGPQETQYF
>TRBJ2-7|many|11|NA|TRBV12-3/TRBV12-4
TGTGCCAGCAGTTTAAAAAGGGAGCAGTACTTC
CASSLKREQYF
>TRBJ2-2|many|12|NA|TRBV4-3
TGCGCCAGCAGCCCGATAGCCGGGGAGCTGTTTTTT
CASSPIAGELFF
>TRBJ2-7|many|15|NA|TRBV12-3/TRBV12-4
TGTGCCAGCCGTAACGGGCACGGGACCACCTACGAGCAGTACTTC
CASRNGHGTTYEQYF
>TRBJ2-7|few|10|NA|TRBV29-1
TGCAGCGCCGTGGGGGGCGAGCAGTACTTC
CSAVGGEQYF
>TRBJ2-5|few|15|TRBD1|TRBV11-2
TGTGCCAGCAGCTTGGAGAGGGGGCAAAGAGAGACCCAGTACTTC
CASSLERGQRETQYF
>TRBJ2-1|few|15|TRBD2|TRBV12-3/TRBV12-4
TGTGCCAGCAGTTTAGCTGGACTAGCGGTGTTTGAGCAGTTCTTC
CASSLAGLAVFEQFF
>TRBJ1-1|many|13|NA|TRBV20-1
TGCAGTGCTAGAGCCCCGGCGGCCCTTGGGGCTTTCTTT
CSARAPAALGAFF
>TRBJ1-5|many|15|NA|TRBV21-1
TGTGCCAGCAGCAAAAAAACAGTTAACAATCAGCCCCAGCATTTT
CASSKKTVNNQPQHF
>TRBJ1-1|NA|15|NA|TRBV7-9
TGTGCCAGCAGCCGAGGGAAAAGGAGGAACACTGAAGCTTTCTTT
CASSRGKRRNTEAFF
>TRBJ1-2|many|13|NA|TRBV6-2/TRBV6-3
TGTGCCAGCAGTCATCACCAGGGGTATGGCTACACCTTC
CASSHHQGYGYTF
>TRBJ2-5|many|15|NA|TRBV5-1
TGCGCCAGCGGATCGACAGGTGAAAGACAAGAGACCCAGTACTTC
CASGSTGERQETQYF
>TRBJ2-1|many|12|NA|TRBV5-6
TGTGCCAGCAGCTTCAGCTACGATGAGCAGTTCTTC
CASSFSYDEQFF
>TRBJ2-5|few|16|TRBD2|TRBV28
TGTGCCAGCAGTAGCTTAGCGGGGAGAAACCAAGAGACCCAGTACTTC
CASSSLAGRNQETQYF
>TRBJ2-3|many|16|TRBD2|TRBV5-1
TGCGCCAGCAGCCCACTGACTAGCGGGAACACAGATACGCAGTATTTT
CASSPLTSGNTDTQYF
>TRBJ1-5|NA|16|NA|TRBV9
TGTGCCAGCAGCGTAGGGGTCGGCAAACCTGATCAGCCCCAGCATTTT
CASSVGVGKPDQPQHF
>TRBJ2-4|many|14|TRBD1|TRBV9
TGTGCCAGCAGCGGAGCGGGACAGGGTCTCATTCAGTACTTC
CASSGAGQGLIQYF
>TRBJ2-2|few|14|NA|TRBV2
TGTGCCAGCAGGGCGGCACAACCGACCGGGGAGCTGTTTTTT
CASRAAQPTGELFF
>TRBJ2-3|many|16|TRBD2|TRBV20-1
TGCAGTGCTAGATCTGGGCGGGAGATTAAAACAGATACGCAGTATTTT
CSARSGREIKTDTQYF
>TRBJ2-7|many|15|TRBD1|TRBV28
TGTGCCAGCAGGAGGTCGGGACAGGGGGTAGACGAGCAGTACTTC
CASRRSGQGVDEQYF
>TRBJ2-1|many|14|TRBD1|TRBV29-1
TGCAGCGGGGGACAGAGCAGCTCCTACAATGAGCAGTTCTTC
CSGGQSSSYNEQFF
>TRBJ1-4|many|12|NA|TRBV20-1
TGCAGTGCTAGAGATGGGGGGGGCCGACTGTTTTTT
CSARDGGGRLFF
>TRBJ1-3|NA|13|NA|TRBV28
TGTGCCAGCTGCAGGGACTCTGGAAACACCATATATTTT
CASCRDSGNTIYF
>TRBJ2-3|NA|14|NA|TRBV2
TGTGCCAGCAGCTCAGGGTATAGCACAGATACGCAGTATTTT
CASSSGYSTDTQYF
>TRBJ1-5|few|16|NA|TRBV4-1
TGCGCCAGCAGCCAAACGGGGGACTTCGGAACTCAGCCCCAGCATTTT
CASSQTGDFGTQPQHF
>TRBJ2-1|few|16|NA|TRBV19
TGTGCCAGTAGTCTTCGGGAGCGATCCAATGACAATGAGCAGTTCTTC
CASSLRERSNDNEQFF
>TRBJ2-2|many|13|NA|TRBV29-1
TGCAGCGTCGGAGAGACAAGCACCGGGGAGCTGTTTTTT
CSVGETSTGELFF
>TRBJ2-1|few|17|TRBD1|TRBV7-2
TGTGCCAGCAGCTTAGGAGGGGTGACAGGGGGGTACAATGAGCAGTTCTTC
CASSLGGVTGGYNEQFF
>TRBJ2-3|many|16|TRBD2|TRBV12-3/TRBV12-4
TGTGCCAGCAGCCCACTAGCGGGACCGAGCACAGATACGCAGTATTTT
CASSPLAGPSTDTQYF
>TRBJ1-2|few|16|NA|TRBV11-3
TGTGCCAGCAGCTTAGATCATAACGGCCCGAACTATGGCTACACCTTC
CASSLDHNGPNYGYTF
>TRBJ2-3|many|14|NA|TRBV12-3/TRBV12-4
TGTGCCAGCAGTGCCCCCGGGCTCACAGATACGCAGTATTTT
CASSAPGLTDTQYF
>TRBJ2-1|few|16|NA|TRBV30
TGTGCCTGGAGTGCCCTAGCCTCAAGCTCCTACAATGAGCAGTTCTTC
CAWSALASSSYNEQFF
>TRBJ2-3|NA|15|NA|TRBV7-8
TGTGCCAGCAGGGTTAGCGGACCAGACAGAGATACGCAGTATTTT
CASRVSGPDRDTQYF
>TRBJ1-5|many|15|TRBD1|TRBV5-1
TGCGCCAGCAGCGGAACAGGGGGACCAAATCAGCCCCAGCATTTT
CASSGTGGPNQPQHF
>TRBJ2-1|many|15|NA|TRBV14
TGTGCCAGCAGCCCACTTCAAAGCAGCTTTGCTGAGCAGTTCTTC
CASSPLQSSFAEQFF
>TRBJ1-4|many|13|TRBD1|TRBV15
TGTGCCACCGGACAGGTTGGGGTTGAAAAACTGTTTTTT
CATGQVGVEKLFF
>TRBJ2-2|NA|16|TRBD2|TRBV14
TGTGCCAGCAGCCAAGGGCTAGCGGGAGTACCCGGGGAGCTGTTTTTT
CASSQGLAGVPGELFF
>TRBJ1-3|NA|17|TRBD1|TRBV7-9
TGTGCCAGCAGCAAAACGGTGGACAGGGGATCCGGAAACACCATATATTTT
CASSKTVDRGSGNTIYF
>TRBJ2-7|many|12|NA|TRBV18
TGTGCCAGCTCAATCGACAGCCACGAGCAGTACTTC
CASSIDSHEQYF
>TRBJ2-1|many|15|TRBD2|TRBV7-2
TGTGCCAGCAGCTTAGGATTAGCGGGAGGTGACGAGCAGTTCTTC
CASSLGLAGGDEQFF
>TRBJ2-3|few|15|TRBD1|TRBV29-1
TGCAGCGTTGAAGCGACAGGGGGAGAGACAGATACGCAGTATTTT
CSVEATGGETDTQYF
>TRBJ2-1|many|12|NA|TRBV28
TGTGCCAGCAGGACTACCCACAATGAGCAGTTCTTC
CASRTTHNEQFF
>TRBJ2-4|many|14|NA|TRBV27
TGTGCCAGCAGTTTATTAAAGGAGGGTAACATTCAGTACTTC
CASSLLKEGNIQYF
>TRBJ1-2|few|11|TRBD1|TRBV6-5
TGTGCCAGCAGTACAGGGGTTGGCTACACCTTC
CASSTGVGYTF
>TRBJ2-1|NA|15|NA|TRBV4-1
TGCGCCAGCAGCCAACTCCCGCAGGGTTTTTATGAGCAGTTCTTC
CASSQLPQGFYEQFF
>TRBJ2-3|NA|15|TRBD2|TRBV10-3
TGTGCCATCCGACTAGCGGGAGTTGGTGCAGATACGCAGTATTTT
CAIRLAGVGADTQYF
>TRBJ2-1|few|15|NA|TRBV2
TGTGCCAGCAGTGAGTCCAGGTTGGCGGGGAATGAGCAGTTCTTC
CASSESRLAGNEQFF
>TRBJ2-1|few|12|TRBD2|TRBV7-9
TGTGCCAGCAGCTTGGGACTAGCGGGATGCTCCTTC
CASSLGLAGCSF
>TRBJ1-2|few|11|NA|TRBV29-1
TGCGGTCAGGAGACTCGGTTTGGCTACACCTTC
CGQETRFGYTF